This T cell receptor beta chain is drawn from a study of human T cells and chemical hapten exposure (dated by TCRdb to the early 2020s). As for the study more broadly: For sensitization, 2% DPC in acetone was applied to a 2 cm by 2 cm area of upper inner arm skin. Weekly therapeutic DPC doses were additionally applied to the scalp of patients throughout the roughly 24-week study period. Patch testing on the upper back used Finn chambers containing 0.01% DPC, with scoring done after 6 days according to International Contact Dermatitis Research Group standards. The patient cohort, mostly female, included alopecia areata with under or over 50% scalp involvement, alopecia totalis and alopecia universalis. Libraries were pooled for sequencing, and per-sample TCR yields varied mainly because of small differences in library volumes within the pool. The study tracked peripheral blood TCR repertoire changes in vivo during primary and secondary sensitization to the hapten diphenylcyclopropenone (DPC) in alopecia patients. Blood samples were taken from patients before sensitization (week 0) and at 2, 6 and about 24 weeks after DPC sensitization. Under 30 alopecia patients gave blood for TCR sequencing at one to four time points (pre-sensitization, 2, 6 and 24 weeks).

The library was made by RACE. This sample was sequenced with a NextSeq 500. Library preparation attached unique molecular identifiers to individual cDNA molecules for quantitative, reproducible TCR counting. Each blood RNA sample was used to sequence both TCR alpha and TCR beta chains. The study's own analysis went as follows. Samples had a median of roughly 98,000 TCRs, with a range from roughly 23,224 to 750,000. V, J and CDR3 annotation of the TCR reads was carried out using the Decombinator software suite. Every sample was subsampled to the same number of TCRs (28,000) for the PS versus PT1 abundance plots. Expanded TCRs were defined as absent before sensitization and observed at least eight times at the 2-week time point. TCRdb reran the public reads through fastp at Q25 and MiXCR, keeping productive beta chains. Each entry merges the rows of one CDR3 protein and shows their most common DNA and genes. These V and J calls are TCRdb output, not the study's own analysis. This sample comprises around 190,000 distinct CDR3 sequences, around 24% of them detected only once. The ten largest make up about 6.7% of the sample.

General findings and caveats noted by the study authors: After repeated subsampling, the strength of the expansion versus patch-test correlation and the threshold at which it became significant changed. The number of PT1 expanded TCRs positively correlated with patch test score, significant at thresholds 8, 16 and 32 but not 4. The number of TCRs above 1 in 1000 frequency did not change with DPC sensitization; there was no evidence of global repertoire structure alterations. Because all patients had alopecia, a presumed autoimmune disease, the immune response of the patients might differ from that of healthy individuals. Expanded TCRs formed significantly more large CDR3 similarity clusters than pre-sensitization or healthy control sets, consistent with antigen-driven responses.

This clonotype appeared a few times. What antigen it recognizes has not been identified. Base qualities are missing; no much larger clone stands one base away. Via the germline V gene, CDR1 is SGHVS and CDR2 FQNEAQ. V and J are trimmed by 4 bases and 5 bases, and the gene matches miss 11 bases of the junction. The CDR3 runs 17 amino acids, cysteine and phenylalanine included. The read is trimmed to its CDR3 DNA, 51 bases read in frame from base 1. Reading the label with the study, this specimen's time point is: patch test 1, 2 weeks after DPC sensitization. The sample's treatment or condition, from its label and the paper: therapeutic diphenylcyclopropenone sensitization with weekly scalp DPC. Blood at each patch-test visit was drawn before the patch test was applied. To be eligible, patients had to be aged 18 to 70, diagnosed with alopecia and judged suitable for DPC therapy, while pregnant patients were excluded. Total RNA was extracted from unfractionated whole blood that had been collected in Tempus Blood RNA tubes.

The clonotype was recovered from a woman aged 45-60 years with alopecia areata. Some clones in this sample may be carry-over from other donors' samples. The rearrangement joined TRBV7-8 to TRBJ1-6; the central 7 bases match TRBD1. This specimen consisted of whole blood, obtained in connection with sensitization to the hapten diphenylcyclopropenone (DPC). The CDR3 region has the sequence CASSSDEQGWHNSPLHF. The base sequence is TGTGCCAGCAGCTCCGATGAACAGGGGTGGCATAATTCACCCCTCCACTTT. The CDR3, completed at both ends by the reference TRBV7-8 and TRBJ1-6 genes, gives the full variable domain GAGVSQSPRYKVAKRGQDVALRCDPISGHVSLFWYQQALGQGPEFLTYFQNEAQLDKSGLPSDRFFAERPEGSVSTLKIQRTQQEDSAVYLCASSSDEQGWHNSPLHFGNGTRLTVT.